One T cell receptor (beta chain) is described in this entry. Antigen specificity is unknown. One end of the junction does not line up with germline, which may come from a read error. TCR alpha and TCR beta cDNA libraries carrying sample barcodes and UMIs came from 5'RACE with constant-segment primers. A single record per CDR3 protein comes from TCRdb applying MiXCR to the 5' RACE reads. The sample yields about half a million distinct CDR3 sequences, over 15% seen once. This sample is drawn from a study of T-cell memory formation after mild COVID-19. General observations from the study: Clones that got smaller from day 15 to 85 had even CD4/CD8, while clones growing later tipped toward CD4+. A subset of responding clones appeared in pre-infection memory, suggesting cross-reactive memory joined.

This TCR came from an adult woman who had mild COVID-19 (a few samples of this study predate the infection). Cell type and time point are not known. Sequencing was done on a sample of PBMCs or a T cell subset sorted from them (not recorded which).

CDR3 coding DNA: TGTGCCAGCAGCGAAGCGACCGTGGGATCCAATGAGCAGTTCTTC. This codes for CASSEATVGSNEQFF. This rearrangement joins TRBV2 to TRBJ2-1; D remains unclear. CDR1 is SNHLY, CDR2 FYNNEI, per germline. This CDR3 has 15 residues. The entire variable domain, with the rest obtained from reference TRBV2 and TRBJ2-1, is as follows: EPEVTQTPSHQVTQMGQEVILRCVPISNHLYFYWYRQILGQKVEFLVSFYNNEISEKSEIFDDQFSVERPDGSNFTLKIRSTKLEDSAMYFCASSEATVGSNEQFFGPGTRLTVL.